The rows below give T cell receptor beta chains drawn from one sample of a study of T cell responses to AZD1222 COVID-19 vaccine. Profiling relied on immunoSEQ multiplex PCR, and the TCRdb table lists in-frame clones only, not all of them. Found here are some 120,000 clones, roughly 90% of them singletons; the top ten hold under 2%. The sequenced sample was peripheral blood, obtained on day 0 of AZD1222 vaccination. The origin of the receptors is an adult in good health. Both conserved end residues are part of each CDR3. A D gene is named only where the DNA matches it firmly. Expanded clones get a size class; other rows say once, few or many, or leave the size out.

cdr3_nt: TGCAGCGTTGAGGGTGCCTACGAGCAGTACTTC
cdr3_aa: CSVEGAYEQYF
v_call: TRBV29-1
d_call: -
j_call: TRBJ2-7
clone_size: -

cdr3_nt: TGCAGCGTTGGAGGTCTTCTGGGACAGAGGCCGTACACCTTC
cdr3_aa: CSVGGLLGQRPYTF
v_call: TRBV29-1
d_call: TRBD1
j_call: TRBJ1-2
clone_size: -

cdr3_nt: TGTGCCAGCAAGGACGGATTCGCAGATACGCAGTATTTT
cdr3_aa: CASKDGFADTQYF
v_call: TRBV11-3
d_call: -
j_call: TRBJ2-3
clone_size: few

cdr3_nt: TGCGCCAGCAGTCGGGGTTTGGAGGGTTCACCCCTCCACTTT
cdr3_aa: CASSRGLEGSPLHF
v_call: TRBV10-2
d_call: -
j_call: TRBJ1-6
clone_size: -

cdr3_nt: TGTGCCAGCAGTTACAGGCGGAACTATAATTCACCCCTCCACTTT
cdr3_aa: CASSYRRNYNSPLHF
v_call: TRBV6-5
d_call: -
j_call: TRBJ1-6
clone_size: -

cdr3_nt: TGTGCCAGCAGCTCCGATTTCGACAGGGACTCTGGAAACACCATATATTTT
cdr3_aa: CASSSDFDRDSGNTIYF
v_call: TRBV7-2
d_call: TRBD1
j_call: TRBJ1-3
clone_size: -

cdr3_nt: TGTGCCAGCACTCCGGGACAGGGGGCGGACTATGGCTACACCTTC
cdr3_aa: CASTPGQGADYGYTF
v_call: TRBV6-5
d_call: TRBD1
j_call: TRBJ1-2
clone_size: -

cdr3_nt: TGTGCCAGCAGCCGTTCCCGATGGGCCGGGGAGCTGTTTTTT
cdr3_aa: CASSRSRWAGELFF
v_call: TRBV11-3
d_call: -
j_call: TRBJ2-2
clone_size: -

cdr3_nt: TGTGCCAGCAGCCCCCGACGGGGGAGTAACTATGGCTACACCTTC
cdr3_aa: CASSPRRGSNYGYTF
v_call: TRBV7-8
d_call: -
j_call: TRBJ1-2
clone_size: -

cdr3_nt: TGCGCCAGCAGCACCCACAGGGTCGGAACTGAAGCTTTCTTT
cdr3_aa: CASSTHRVGTEAFF
v_call: TRBV4-1
d_call: -
j_call: TRBJ1-1
clone_size: -

cdr3_nt: TGTGCCAGCAGCTCCCGACTAGCGAGGAACACCGGGGAGCTGTTTTTT
cdr3_aa: CASSSRLARNTGELFF
v_call: TRBV7-8
d_call: TRBD2
j_call: TRBJ2-2
clone_size: -

cdr3_nt: TGTGCCAGCAGCTTGGTTGGGCAGGGGTATGGCTACACCTTC
cdr3_aa: CASSLVGQGYGYTF
v_call: TRBV5-6
d_call: -
j_call: TRBJ1-2
clone_size: few